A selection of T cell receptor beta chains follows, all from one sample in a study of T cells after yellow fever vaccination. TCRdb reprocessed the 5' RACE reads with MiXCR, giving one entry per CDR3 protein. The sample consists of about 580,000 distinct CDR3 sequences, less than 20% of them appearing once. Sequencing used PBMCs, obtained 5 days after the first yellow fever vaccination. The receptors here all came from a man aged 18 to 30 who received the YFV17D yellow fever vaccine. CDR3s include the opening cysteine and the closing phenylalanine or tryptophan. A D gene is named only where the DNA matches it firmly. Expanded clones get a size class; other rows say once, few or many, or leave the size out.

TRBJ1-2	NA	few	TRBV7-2	CASSAGTPYGYTF	TGTGCCAGCAGCGCCGGGACACCTTATGGCTACACCTTC
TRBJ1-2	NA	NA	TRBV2	CASVRARYTF	TGTGCCAGCGTCAGGGCCCGCTACACCTTC
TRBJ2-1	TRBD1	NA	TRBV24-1	CATSALGTVTYNEQFF	TGTGCCACCAGTGCCTTGGGGACAGTTACCTACAATGAGCAGTTCTTC
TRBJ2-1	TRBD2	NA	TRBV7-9	CASSLEVAGTYNEQFF	TGTGCCAGCAGCTTAGAGGTAGCGGGGACCTACAATGAGCAGTTCTTC
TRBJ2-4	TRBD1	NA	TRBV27	CASSFTVRGRFSGIQYF	TGTGCCAGCAGTTTCACCGTCAGGGGGCGCTTTTCTGGCATTCAGTACTTC
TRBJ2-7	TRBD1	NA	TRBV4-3	CASSQRQGEEQYF	TGCGCCAGCAGCCAGAGACAGGGCGAAGAGCAGTACTTC
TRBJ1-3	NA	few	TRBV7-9	CASSASGSRNTIYF	TGTGCCAGCAGCGCTAGCGGAAGTCGAAACACCATATATTTT
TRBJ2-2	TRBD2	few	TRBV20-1	CSALTSGGAATGELFF	TGCAGTGCTTTGACTAGCGGGGGGGCGGCCACCGGGGAGCTGTTTTTT
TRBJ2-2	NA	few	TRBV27	CASSTEQGPGELFF	TGTGCCAGCAGCACCGAACAGGGACCCGGGGAGCTGTTTTTT
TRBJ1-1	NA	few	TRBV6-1	CASSKQGGDTEAFF	TGTGCCAGCAGTAAACAGGGCGGGGACACTGAAGCTTTCTTT
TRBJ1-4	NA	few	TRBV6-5	CASSYSFLVTNEKLFF	TGTGCCAGCAGTTACTCGTTCCTCGTCACTAATGAAAAACTGTTTTTT
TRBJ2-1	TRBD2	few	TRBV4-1	CASSQVGEGTLVNEQFF	TGCGCCAGCAGCCAAGTCGGGGAGGGGACCCTAGTAAATGAGCAGTTCTTC
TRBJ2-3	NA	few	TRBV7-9	CASSLVGLEDTQYF	TGTGCCAGCAGCTTAGTGGGGCTTGAGGATACGCAGTATTTT
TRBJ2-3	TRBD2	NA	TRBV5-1	CASRQGTSGNTDTQYF	TGCGCCAGCAGACAAGGGACTAGCGGCAACACAGATACGCAGTATTTT
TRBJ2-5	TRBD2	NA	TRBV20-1	CSAIPSGARETQYF	TGCAGTGCTATCCCTAGCGGGGCACGGGAGACCCAGTACTTC
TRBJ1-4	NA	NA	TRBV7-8	CASSLSGTINEKLFF	TGTGCCAGCAGCTTGTCCGGCACGATTAATGAAAAACTGTTTTTT
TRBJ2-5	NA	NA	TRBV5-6	CASSLDGGRGTQYF	TGTGCCAGCAGCTTGGACGGGGGCCGAGGGACCCAGTACTTC
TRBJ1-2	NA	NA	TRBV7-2	CASSSWTDYGYTF	TGTGCCAGCAGCTCATGGACAGACTATGGCTACACCTTC
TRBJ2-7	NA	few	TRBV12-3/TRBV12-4	CASSLVLKEEQYF	TGTGCCAGCAGTTTGGTCTTAAAAGAAGAGCAGTACTTC
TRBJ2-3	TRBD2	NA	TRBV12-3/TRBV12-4	CASSLARTSRDTQYF	TGTGCCAGCAGTTTAGCGCGGACTAGCCGAGATACGCAGTATTTT
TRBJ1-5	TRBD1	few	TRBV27	CASRFAGGSQPQHF	TGTGCCAGCCGATTTGCAGGGGGCTCTCAGCCCCAGCATTTT
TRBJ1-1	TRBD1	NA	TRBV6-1	CASSEGQRPTGAFF	TGTGCCAGCAGTGAGGGACAGCGGCCGACTGGAGCTTTCTTT
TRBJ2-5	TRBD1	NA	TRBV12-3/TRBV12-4	CASSPGQKETQYF	TGTGCCAGCAGCCCGGGACAGAAAGAGACCCAGTACTTC